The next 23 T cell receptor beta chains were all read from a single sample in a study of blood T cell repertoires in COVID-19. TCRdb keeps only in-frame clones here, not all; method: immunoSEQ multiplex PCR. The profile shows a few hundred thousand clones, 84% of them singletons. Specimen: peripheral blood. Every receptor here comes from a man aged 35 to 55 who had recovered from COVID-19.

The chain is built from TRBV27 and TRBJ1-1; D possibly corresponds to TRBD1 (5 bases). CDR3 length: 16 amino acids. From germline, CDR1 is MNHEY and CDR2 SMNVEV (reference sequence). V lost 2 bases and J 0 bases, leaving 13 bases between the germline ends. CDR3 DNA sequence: TGTGCCAGCAGTTTAACTTCAGGCAGGGTGAACACTGAAGCTTTCTTT. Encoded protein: CASSLTSGRVNTEAFF.

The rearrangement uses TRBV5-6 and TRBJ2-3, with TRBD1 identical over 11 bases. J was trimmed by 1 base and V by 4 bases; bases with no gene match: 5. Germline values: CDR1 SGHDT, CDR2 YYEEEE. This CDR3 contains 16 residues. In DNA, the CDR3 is TGTGCCAGCAGCGTGGACAGGGGGCACCGCACAGATACGCAGTATTTT. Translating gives CASSVDRGHRTDTQYF.

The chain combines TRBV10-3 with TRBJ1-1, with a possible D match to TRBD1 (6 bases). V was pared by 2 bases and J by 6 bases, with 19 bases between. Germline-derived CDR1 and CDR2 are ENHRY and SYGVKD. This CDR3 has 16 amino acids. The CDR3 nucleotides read TGTGCCATCAGTGAGCCAACGTCAGGGGAACGGGCTGAAGCTTTCTTT. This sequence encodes CAISEPTSGERAEAFF.

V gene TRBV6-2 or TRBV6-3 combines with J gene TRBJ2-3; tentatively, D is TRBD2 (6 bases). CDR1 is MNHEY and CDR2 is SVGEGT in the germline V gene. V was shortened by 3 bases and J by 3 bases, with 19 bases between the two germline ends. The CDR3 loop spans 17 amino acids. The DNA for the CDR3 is TGTGCCAGCAGTTATGTTTCCGGGAGTGTAAAGACAGATACGCAGTATTTT. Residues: CASSYVSGSVKTDTQYF.

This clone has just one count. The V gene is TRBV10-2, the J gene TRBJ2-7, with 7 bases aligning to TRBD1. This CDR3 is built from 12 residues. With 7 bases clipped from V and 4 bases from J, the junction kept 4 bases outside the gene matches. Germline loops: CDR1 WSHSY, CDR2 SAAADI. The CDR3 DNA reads TGCGCCAGCACTTTACAGGGGTACGAGCAGTACTTC. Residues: CASTLQGYEQYF.

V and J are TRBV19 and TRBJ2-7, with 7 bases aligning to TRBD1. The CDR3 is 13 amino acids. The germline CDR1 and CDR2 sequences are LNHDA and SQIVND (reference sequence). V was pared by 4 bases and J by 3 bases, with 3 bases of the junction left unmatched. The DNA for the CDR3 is TGTGCCAGTAGTAGGGACAGTGGCTACGAGCAGTACTTC. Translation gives CASSRDSGYEQYF.

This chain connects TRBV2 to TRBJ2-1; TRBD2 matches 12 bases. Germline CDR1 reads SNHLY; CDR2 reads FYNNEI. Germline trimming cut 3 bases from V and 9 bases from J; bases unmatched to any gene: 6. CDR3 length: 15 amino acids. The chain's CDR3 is CASSDWGLAGTEQFF. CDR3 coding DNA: TGTGCCAGCAGTGACTGGGGACTAGCGGGCACTGAGCAGTTCTTC.

The CDR3 coding sequence is TGCGCCAGCAGCGGAGTACCCGGGACAGGGCCGTCACGGACCCAGTACTTC. Translating it yields CASSGVPGTGPSRTQYF. The rearrangement links TRBV5-1 to TRBJ2-5, with 9 bases fitting TRBD1. The length of the CDR3 is 17 residues. The germline gives CDR1 SGHRS, CDR2 YFSETQ. The trim removed 4 bases at V and 7 bases at J, leaving 17 bases unmatched.

The CDR3 spells CASSPPIQKNIQYF. The CDR3 DNA reads as TGTGCCAGCTCACCACCGATCCAGAAAAACATTCAGTACTTC. The chain recombines TRBV18 with TRBJ2-4; no reliable D call. CDR1 KGHSH and CDR2 LQKENI come from the germline V gene. The germline V and J ends were trimmed by 0 bases and 4 bases, with 7 bases remaining between them. The CDR3 is made up of 14 amino acids. Together with reference TRBV18 and TRBJ2-4, the CDR3 gives the full variable domain: NAGVMQNPRHLVRRRGQEARLRCSPMKGHSHVYWYRQLPEEGLKFMVYLQKENIIDESGMPKERFSAEFPKEGPSILRIQQVVRGDSAAYFCASSPPIQKNIQYFGAGTRLSVL.

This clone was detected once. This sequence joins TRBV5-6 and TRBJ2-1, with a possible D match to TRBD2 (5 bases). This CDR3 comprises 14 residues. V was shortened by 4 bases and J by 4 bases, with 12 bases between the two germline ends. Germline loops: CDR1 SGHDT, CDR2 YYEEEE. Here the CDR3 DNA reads TGTGCCAGCAGCCCGGGGAACTATTACAATGAGCAGTTCTTC. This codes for CASSPGNYYNEQFF.

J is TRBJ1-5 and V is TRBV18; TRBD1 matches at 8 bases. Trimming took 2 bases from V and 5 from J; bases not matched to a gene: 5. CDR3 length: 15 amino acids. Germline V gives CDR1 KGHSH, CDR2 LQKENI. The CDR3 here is CASSPSTGGDQPQHF. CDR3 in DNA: TGTGCCAGCTCACCATCAACAGGGGGGGATCAGCCCCAGCATTTT.

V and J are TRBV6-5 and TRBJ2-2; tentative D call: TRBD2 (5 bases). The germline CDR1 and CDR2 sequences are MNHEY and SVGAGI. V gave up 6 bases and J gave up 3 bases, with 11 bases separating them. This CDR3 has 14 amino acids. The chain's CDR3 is CASRRLPDTGELFF. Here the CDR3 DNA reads TGTGCCAGCAGAAGACTACCCGACACCGGGGAGCTGTTTTTT.

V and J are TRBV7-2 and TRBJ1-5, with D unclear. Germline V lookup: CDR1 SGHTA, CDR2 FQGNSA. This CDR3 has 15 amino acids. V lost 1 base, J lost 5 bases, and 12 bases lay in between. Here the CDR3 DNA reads TGTGCCAGCAGCTTAGGTGGCAGGAGGGATCAGCCCCAGCATTTT. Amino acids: CASSLGGRRDQPQHF.

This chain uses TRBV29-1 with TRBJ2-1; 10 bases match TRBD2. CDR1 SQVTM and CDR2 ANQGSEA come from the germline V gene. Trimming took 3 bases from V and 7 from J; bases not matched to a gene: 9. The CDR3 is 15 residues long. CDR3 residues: CSVDLGLAGVNEQFF. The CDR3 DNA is TGCAGCGTTGATCTGGGGCTAGCGGGGGTTAATGAGCAGTTCTTC.

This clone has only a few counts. CDR3 sequence: CAWSGQVAKNIQYF. The CDR3 DNA is TGTGCCTGGAGTGGACAGGTAGCCAAAAACATTCAGTACTTC. V is TRBV30 and J is TRBJ2-4; TRBD1 might be the D (6 bases). V gave up 1 base and J gave up 0 bases, with 7 bases separating them. Germline values: CDR1 GTSNPN, CDR2 SVGIG (reference sequence). This CDR3 region has 14 residues.

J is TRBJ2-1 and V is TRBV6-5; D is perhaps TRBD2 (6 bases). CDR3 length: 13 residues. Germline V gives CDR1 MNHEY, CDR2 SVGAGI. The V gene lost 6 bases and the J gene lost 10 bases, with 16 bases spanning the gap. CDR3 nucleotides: TGTGCCAGCAGCCCGGTTGGGGGGACCGAGCAGTTCTTC. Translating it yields CASSPVGGTEQFF.

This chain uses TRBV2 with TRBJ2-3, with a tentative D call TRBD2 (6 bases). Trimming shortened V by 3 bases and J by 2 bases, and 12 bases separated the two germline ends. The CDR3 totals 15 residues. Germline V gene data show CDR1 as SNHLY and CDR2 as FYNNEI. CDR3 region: CASSDDAGSTDTQYF. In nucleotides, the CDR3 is TGTGCCAGCAGTGATGATGCGGGGTCCACAGATACGCAGTATTTT.

In DNA form, the CDR3 reads TGCAGCGGACGACTAGCGGATAGCACAGATACGCAGTATTTT. Protein product: CSGRLADSTDTQYF. The genes are TRBV29-1 and TRBJ2-3; 9 bases align to TRBD2. The CDR3 extends over 14 amino acids. Germline CDR1 SQVTM, CDR2 ANQGSEA. With V trimmed by 7 bases and J by 0 bases, 5 bases remained unmatched.

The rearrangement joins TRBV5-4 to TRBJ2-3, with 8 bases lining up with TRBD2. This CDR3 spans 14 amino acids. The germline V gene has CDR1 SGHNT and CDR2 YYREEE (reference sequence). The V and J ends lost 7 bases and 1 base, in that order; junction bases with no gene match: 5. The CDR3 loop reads CASDPGLGTDTQYF. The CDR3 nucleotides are TGTGCCAGCGACCCGGGACTAGGCACAGATACGCAGTATTTT.

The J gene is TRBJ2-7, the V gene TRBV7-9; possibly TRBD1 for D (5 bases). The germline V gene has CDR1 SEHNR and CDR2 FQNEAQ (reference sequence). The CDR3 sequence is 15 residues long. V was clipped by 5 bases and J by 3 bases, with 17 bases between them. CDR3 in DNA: TGTGCCAGCAGCATGAACAGGTCCCCCCGCTACGAGCAGTACTTC. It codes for CASSMNRSPRYEQYF.

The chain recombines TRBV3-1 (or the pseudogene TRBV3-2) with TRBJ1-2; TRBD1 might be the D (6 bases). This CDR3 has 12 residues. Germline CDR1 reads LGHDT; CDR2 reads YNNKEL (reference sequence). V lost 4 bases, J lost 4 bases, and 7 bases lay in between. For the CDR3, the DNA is TGTGCCAGCAGCCTCAGGGGCTATGGCTACACCTTC. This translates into CASSLRGYGYTF.

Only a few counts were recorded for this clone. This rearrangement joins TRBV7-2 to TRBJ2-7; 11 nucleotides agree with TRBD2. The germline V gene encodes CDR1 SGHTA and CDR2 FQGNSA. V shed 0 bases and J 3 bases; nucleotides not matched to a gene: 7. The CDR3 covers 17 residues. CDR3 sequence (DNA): TGTGCCAGCAGCTTAGCGGCTAGCGGGAGGCTCTACTACGAGCAGTACTTC. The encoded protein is CASSLAASGRLYYEQYF. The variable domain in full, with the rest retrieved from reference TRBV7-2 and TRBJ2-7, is GAGVSQSPSNKVTEKGKDVELRCDPISGHTALYWYRQSLGQGLEFLIYFQGNSAPDKSGLPSDRFSAERTGGSVSTLTIQRTQQEDSAVYLCASSLAASGRLYYEQYFGPGTRLTVT.

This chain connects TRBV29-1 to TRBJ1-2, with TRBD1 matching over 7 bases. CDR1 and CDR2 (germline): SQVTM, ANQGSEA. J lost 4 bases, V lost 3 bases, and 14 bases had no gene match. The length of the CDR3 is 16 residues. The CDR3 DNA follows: TGCAGCGTTGAGTCCGGACAGGCCCTCTATAGCTATGGCTACACCTTC. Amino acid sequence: CSVESGQALYSYGYTF.